The present T cell receptor beta chain was sequenced within a study of blood T cell repertoires in COVID-19. The wider study: From T cells, B-cell-depleted T cells, or PBMCs came the material, which was cDNA or gDNA.

Patients at the Seattle site were enrolled during active infection and followed longitudinally. In the original workflow: Amplification from reference gene primers served as the basis for estimated nucleated cell counts. Assay: immunoSEQ multiplex PCR; the TCRdb copy retains only in-frame clones and omits some. V and J calls plus clone size are reproduced from that table; the DNA served to infer D and trimming. The sample consists of 270,000 or so clones, roughly 80% of them appearing once. V was pared by 8 bases and J by 5 bases, with 8 bases of the junction left unmatched. CDR1 SQVTM and CDR2 ANQGSEA come from the germline V gene. The CDR3 is made up of 13 amino acids.

This TCR came from a human donor with COVID-19, enrolled during active disease. The donor label of this sample is uncertain. Input material: peripheral blood. The gene calls are TRBV29-1 and TRBJ2-2, with 7 bases matching TRBD2. The CDR3 DNA sequence: TGCAGCTATACGTGGGGGGGGACCGGGGAGCTGTTTTTT. It encodes CSYTWGGTGELFF.